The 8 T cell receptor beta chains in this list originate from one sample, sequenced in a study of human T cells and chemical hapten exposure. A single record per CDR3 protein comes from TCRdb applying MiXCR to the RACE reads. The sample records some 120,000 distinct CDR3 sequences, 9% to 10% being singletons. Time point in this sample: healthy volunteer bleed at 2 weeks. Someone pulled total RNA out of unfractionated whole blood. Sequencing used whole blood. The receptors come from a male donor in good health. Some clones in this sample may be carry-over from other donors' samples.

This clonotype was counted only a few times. DNA of the CDR3: TGTGCCAGCAGCTTCCAGAACACTGAAGCTTTCTTT. Translated: CASSFQNTEAFF. The chain uses TRBV5-6 and TRBJ1-1; unclear D gene. This CDR3 is built from 12 residues. Germline CDR1 is SGHDT and CDR2 is YYEEEE. V was shortened by 2 bases and J by 1 base, with 3 bases between the two germline ends.

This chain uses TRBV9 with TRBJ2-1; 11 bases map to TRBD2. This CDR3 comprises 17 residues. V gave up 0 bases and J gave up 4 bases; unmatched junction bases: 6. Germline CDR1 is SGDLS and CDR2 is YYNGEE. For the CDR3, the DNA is TGTGCCAGCAGCGTAGGGGCTAGCGGGGGGATTTACAATGAGCAGTTCTTC. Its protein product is CASSVGASGGIYNEQFF.

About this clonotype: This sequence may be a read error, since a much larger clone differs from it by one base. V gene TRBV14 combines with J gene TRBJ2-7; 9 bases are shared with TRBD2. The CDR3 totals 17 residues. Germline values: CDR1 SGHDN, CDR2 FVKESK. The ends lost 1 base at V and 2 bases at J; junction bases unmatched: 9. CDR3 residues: CASSQVMGTSCTYEQYF. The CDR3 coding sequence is TGTGCCAGCAGCCAAGTGATGGGGACTAGCTGTACCTACGAGCAGTACTTC.

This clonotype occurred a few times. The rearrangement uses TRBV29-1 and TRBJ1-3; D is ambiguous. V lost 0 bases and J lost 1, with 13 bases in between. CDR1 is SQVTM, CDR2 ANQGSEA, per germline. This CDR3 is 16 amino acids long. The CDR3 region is CSVEDRVKVSGNTIYF. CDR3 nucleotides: TGCAGCGTTGAAGATAGGGTGAAAGTGTCTGGAAACACCATATATTTT.

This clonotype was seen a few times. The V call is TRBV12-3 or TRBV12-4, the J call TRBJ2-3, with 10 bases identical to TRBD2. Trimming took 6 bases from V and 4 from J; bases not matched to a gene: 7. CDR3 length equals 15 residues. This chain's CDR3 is CASRPGTSASDTQYF. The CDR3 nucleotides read TGTGCCAGCAGACCCGGGACTAGCGCATCAGATACGCAGTATTTT.

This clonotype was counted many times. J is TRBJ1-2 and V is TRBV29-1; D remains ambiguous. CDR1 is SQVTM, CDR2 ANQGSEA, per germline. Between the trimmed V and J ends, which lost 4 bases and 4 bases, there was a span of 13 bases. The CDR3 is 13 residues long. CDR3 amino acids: CSVVKRAGYGYTF. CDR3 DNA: TGCAGCGTTGTTAAGAGAGCAGGCTATGGCTACACCTTC.

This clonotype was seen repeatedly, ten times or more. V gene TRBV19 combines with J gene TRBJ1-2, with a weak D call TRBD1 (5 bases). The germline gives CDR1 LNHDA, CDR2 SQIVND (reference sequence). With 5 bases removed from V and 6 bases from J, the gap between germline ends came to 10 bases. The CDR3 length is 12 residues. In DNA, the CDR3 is TGTGCCAGTAGTCAGGGAAGTAATGGCTACACCTTC. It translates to CASSQGSNGYTF. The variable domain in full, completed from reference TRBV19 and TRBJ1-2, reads DGGITQSPKYLFRKEGQNVTLSCEQNLNHDAMYWYRQDPGQGLRLIYYSQIVNDFQKGDIAEGYSVSREKKESFPLTVTSAQKNPTAFYLCASSQGSNGYTFGSGTRLTVV.

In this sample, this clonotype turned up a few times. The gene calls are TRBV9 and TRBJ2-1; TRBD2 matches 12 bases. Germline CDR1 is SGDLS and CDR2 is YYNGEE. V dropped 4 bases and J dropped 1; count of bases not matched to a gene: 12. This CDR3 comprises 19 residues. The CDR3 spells CASSPSLTSGSLSYNEQFF. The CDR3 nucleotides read TGTGCCAGCAGCCCAAGTCTGACTAGCGGGAGTCTATCCTACAATGAGCAGTTCTTC.